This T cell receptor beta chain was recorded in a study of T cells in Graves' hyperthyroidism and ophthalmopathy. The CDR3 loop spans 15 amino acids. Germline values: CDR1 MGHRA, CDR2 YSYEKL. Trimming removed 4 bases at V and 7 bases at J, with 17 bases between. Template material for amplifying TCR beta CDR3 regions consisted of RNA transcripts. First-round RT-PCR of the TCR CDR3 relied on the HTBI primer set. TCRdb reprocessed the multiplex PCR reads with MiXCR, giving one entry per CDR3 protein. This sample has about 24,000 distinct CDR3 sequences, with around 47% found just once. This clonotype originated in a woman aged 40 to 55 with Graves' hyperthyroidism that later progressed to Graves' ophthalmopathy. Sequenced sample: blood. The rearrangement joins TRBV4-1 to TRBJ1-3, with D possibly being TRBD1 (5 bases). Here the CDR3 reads CASSRDGQGANTIYF. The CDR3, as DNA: TGCGCCAGCAGCCGAGATGGGCAGGGTGCGAACACCATATATTTT.